The 23 T cell receptor beta chains presented below share a single source sample, sequenced in a study of breast tumors, draining lymph nodes, adjacent tissues. TCRdb analysed the multiplex PCR reads with MiXCR anew, one entry per CDR3 protein. The data show approximately 52,000 distinct CDR3 sequences, under 55% seen once. Sequencing used breast tumor tissue. These receptor sequences come from a female donor with breast cancer. Some clones in this sample may be carry-over from other donors' samples.

This clonotype was counted ten times or more. V gene TRBV25-1 combines with J gene TRBJ2-7; tentative D call: TRBD2 (5 bases). Trimming shortened V by 1 base and J by 6 bases, and 16 bases separated the two germline ends. CDR3 length: 15 residues. The germline V gene encodes CDR1 MGHDK and CDR2 SYGVNS. CDR3 bases: TGTGCCAGCAGTGAATCCGGGATTTCAGGATCCGAGCAGTACTTC. Encoded protein: CASSESGISGSEQYF.

Turning to this clonotype: No DNA is shown, since the ends of the CDR3 on it are uncertain; the CDR3 is the one TCRdb lists. The chain employs TRBV7-9 and TRBJ2-2; the DNA was not compared with TRBD2, the D call given in the table. The germline V gene has CDR1 SEHNR and CDR2 FQNEAQ (reference sequence). The CDR3 extends over 23 residues, inclusive of both ends. The CDR3 is CASSQGLSYEQYFGPMNTGELFF.

About this clonotype itself: Mismatch with germline at one junction end may stem from a read error. The chain couples TRBV9 to TRBJ1-3; TRBD1 might be the D (6 bases). This CDR3 spans 15 amino acids. Per the germline V gene, CDR1 is SGDLS and CDR2 is YYNGEE. The CDR3 protein is CASSPRRDTRTTICF. DNA for the CDR3: TGTGCCAGCAGCCCGAGACGGGACACGAGAACCACCATATGTTTT.

This clonotype was observed many times. The J gene is TRBJ2-3, the V gene TRBV7-2; TRBD2 aligns across 7 bases. Germline V CDR1 and CDR2: SGHTA, FQGNSA. The CDR3 contains 17 residues. The trim removed 2 bases at V and 1 base at J, leaving 9 bases unmatched. CDR3 DNA sequence: TGTGCCAGCAGCTTAAATAGGCTAGCGGCTGGCACAGATACGCAGTATTTT. This sequence encodes CASSLNRLAAGTDTQYF.

This clonotype was seen many times. The V gene is TRBV7-2, the J gene TRBJ2-5; 12 bases agree with TRBD2. The germline gives CDR1 SGHTA, CDR2 FQGNSA. CDR3 length equals 14 residues. Trimming at V came to 5 bases and at J to 4 bases, leaving 2 bases not matched to a gene. The DNA of the CDR3 is TGTGCCAGCAGCGCGGGACTAGCGGGAGAGACCCAGTACTTC. Its translation is CASSAGLAGETQYF.

This clonotype was recorded many times. The chain carries TRBV18 and TRBJ2-1, with no clear D. Trimming removed 4 bases at V and 7 bases at J, with 11 bases between. Germline V gives CDR1 KGHSH, CDR2 LQKENI. CDR3 size: 13 residues. DNA of the CDR3: TGTGCCAGCTCACAGGAGAGAGAAAATGAGCAGTTCTTC. It is translated as CASSQERENEQFF. Full variable domain (outside the CDR3, taken from reference TRBV18 and TRBJ2-1): NAGVMQNPRHLVRRRGQEARLRCSPMKGHSHVYWYRQLPEEGLKFMVYLQKENIIDESGMPKERFSAEFPKEGPSILRIQQVVRGDSAAYFCASSQERENEQFFGPGTRLTVL.

Worth noting for this clonotype: One end of the junction is discordant with germline, which a read error may explain. The chain combines TRBV7-9 with TRBJ2-1; 10 bases fit TRBD2. CDR1 is SEHNR and CDR2 is FQNEAQ in the germline V gene (reference sequence). The CDR3 totals 16 residues. DNA of the CDR3: TGTGCCAGCACCTTAGCGGGAGGAAGCTCCTACAATGAGCAGTTCTTC. It encodes CASTLAGGSSYNEQFF. The variable domain in full, completed from reference TRBV7-9 and TRBJ2-1, reads DTGVSQNPRHKITKRGQNVTFRCDPISEHNRLYWYRQTLGQGPEFLTYFQNEAQLEKSRLLSDRFSAERPKGSFSTLEIQRTEQGDSAMYLCASTLAGGSSYNEQFFGPGTRLTVL.

This clonotype was counted many times. This chain links TRBV29-1 with TRBJ1-2; possibly TRBD1 for D (6 bases). Looked up from germline, CDR1 is SQVTM and CDR2 is ANQGSEA. Trimming removed 6 bases from V and 9 bases from J, with 17 bases in between. The CDR3 spans 12 residues. The CDR3 spells CSVLNRESRYTF. In DNA, the CDR3 is TGCAGCGTCTTAAACAGGGAAAGTCGCTACACCTTC.

Ten or more counts support this clonotype. The V and J genes are TRBV28 and TRBJ1-2; 9 positions agree with TRBD1. The CDR3 has 15 amino acids. Germline CDR1 MDHEN, CDR2 SYDVKM. The V gene end was trimmed by 7 bases and the J gene end by 7 bases; junction bases not matched to a gene: 13. The CDR3 is CASTIAGTGMFGYTF. CDR3 nucleotide sequence: TGTGCCAGCACAATAGCAGGGACAGGGATGTTTGGCTACACCTTC.

With respect to this clonotype: Sequence at one end of the junction differs from germline and may be a read error. The chain links TRBV7-9 to TRBJ2-7; TRBD1 agrees at 9 bases. CDR3 length: 15 amino acids. Germline V lookup: CDR1 SEHNR, CDR2 FQNEAQ (reference sequence). CDR3 nucleotides: TGCGCCAGCAGCCTGGGACAGGGAGAGGGCTACGAGCAGTACTTC. Its protein is CASSLGQGEGYEQYF.

This clonotype was recorded at least ten times. This chain connects TRBV19 to TRBJ2-7; TRBD1 might be the D (5 bases). V dropped 5 bases and J dropped 4 bases, with 18 bases sitting between them. Germline CDR1 reads LNHDA; CDR2 reads SQIVND (reference sequence). The CDR3 sequence is 15 residues long. CDR3 sequence (DNA): TGTGCCAGTAGTCTAGGGCAGGGTAGTCTGTACGAGCAGTACTTC. Translating it yields CASSLGQGSLYEQYF.

The chain is built from TRBV20-1 and TRBJ1-2, with D hard to call. The CDR3 runs 10 residues. V lost 3 bases, J lost 10 bases, and 9 bases lay in between. CDR1 and CDR2 from the germline V gene are DFQATT and SNEGSKA (reference sequence). CDR3 loop: CSARDRAYTF. CDR3 DNA sequence: TGCAGTGCTAGGGATCGGGCCTACACCTTC.

This clonotype was seen many times. The chain joins TRBV29-1 to TRBJ2-3; perhaps D is TRBD1 or TRBD2 (5 bases each). This CDR3 is 12 amino acids long. Trimming took 7 bases from V and 0 from J, leaving 8 bases between them. CDR1 is SQVTM, CDR2 ANQGSEA, per germline. CDR3 protein: CSDRDSTDTQYF. For the CDR3, the DNA is TGCAGCGACCGGGACAGCACAGATACGCAGTATTTT.

For this clonotype: This CDR3 is missing its conserved last phenylalanine or tryptophan, likely due to a read error. V and J are TRBV3-1 and TRBJ1-5; perhaps TRBD1 as D (6 bases). The CDR3 runs to 15 residues. Germline V gene data show CDR1 as LGHDT and CDR2 as YNNKEL (reference sequence). The CDR3 loop reads CASSLSNREDQPQHS. For the CDR3, the DNA is TGCGCCAGCAGCCTATCTAACAGGGAAGATCAGCCCCAGCATTCT.

Ten or more counts support this clonotype. The V gene is TRBV12-3 or TRBV12-4, the J gene TRBJ2-4; tentatively, D is TRBD2 (6 bases). There are 17 residues in the CDR3. V shed 6 bases and J shed 0 bases, with 18 bases lying between them. The CDR3 DNA follows: TGTGCCAGCAGGATTTCCGGGACGGGACTAGCCAAAAACATTCAGTACTTC. Protein: CASRISGTGLAKNIQYF.

As for this clonotype: No DNA is shown, since the ends of the CDR3 on it are uncertain; the CDR3 is the one TCRdb lists. The chain carries TRBV7-2 and TRBJ2-7; the D call in the table, TRBD2, was not verified against the DNA. Germline assignment: CDR1 SGHTA and CDR2 FQGNSA. From its first to its last residue, the CDR3 has 21 amino acids. The CDR3 is CASSFYICSAINLALAYEQYF.

V usage is TRBV15 and J usage is TRBJ2-6; D unclear. Trimming left V 3 bases short and J 0 bases short, with 15 bases between. Per germline, CDR1 LNHNV and CDR2 YYDKDF (reference sequence). The CDR3 covers 18 residues. Here the CDR3 reads CATSRSPGLCSGANVLTF. The CDR3 nucleotides read TGTGCCACCAGCAGGTCCCCCGGGCTGTGCTCTGGGGCCAACGTCCTGACTTTC.

The genes are TRBV20-1 and TRBJ1-6; D is undetermined. The germline gives CDR1 DFQATT, CDR2 SNEGSKA (reference sequence). The germline V and J ends were trimmed by 2 bases and 7 bases, with 6 bases remaining between them. The CDR3 extends over 12 amino acids. This chain's CDR3 is CSARPVNSPLHF. CDR3 DNA: TGCAGTGCTAGACCGGTCAATTCACCCCTCCACTTT.

This chain links TRBV29-1 with TRBJ1-5; possibly TRBD1 for D (5 bases). The germline V gene has CDR1 SQVTM and CDR2 ANQGSEA. Trimming removed 4 bases at V and 6 bases at J, with 13 bases between. The CDR3 extends over 13 amino acids. For the CDR3, the DNA is TGCAGCGTTGGCAGGGAAAGAGGTCAGCCCCAGCATTTT. It translates to CSVGRERGQPQHF.

This chain connects TRBV2 to TRBJ2-2; TRBD2 matches 11 bases. This CDR3 spans 16 amino acids. The J segment lost 5 bases and the V segment lost 6 bases, leaving 8 bases of the junction unmatched. Looked up from germline, CDR1 is SNHLY and CDR2 is FYNNEI. CDR3 sequence reads: CASRATSGSGTGELFF. The DNA for the CDR3 is TGTGCCAGCAGGGCTACTAGCGGGAGCGGGACCGGGGAGCTGTTTTTT.

This clonotype was counted ten times or more. The CDR3 loop is CASSIRFGVTNEKLFF. As DNA, the CDR3 is TGTGCCAGTAGTATAAGGTTCGGGGTCACTAATGAAAAACTGTTTTTT. This sequence joins TRBV19 and TRBJ1-4; D is unresolved. The V gene's germline CDR1 is LNHDA and CDR2 SQIVND (reference sequence). CDR3 size: 16 residues. The V and J ends lost 2 bases and 2 bases respectively, with 12 bases between them.

This clonotype showed up many times. J is TRBJ2-7 and V is TRBV20-1; D possibly corresponds to TRBD2 (6 bases). This CDR3 has 13 residues. Trimming pared 6 bases from V and 7 bases from J, leaving 19 bases between. From germline, CDR1 is DFQATT and CDR2 SNEGSKA (reference sequence). This CDR3 reads CSAGGATSPEQYF. The CDR3 DNA is TGCAGTGCCGGGGGAGCGACTAGTCCGGAGCAGTACTTC.

The V gene is TRBV5-1, the J gene TRBJ2-5; 7 nucleotides align to TRBD1. This CDR3 comprises 14 residues. The germline CDR1 and CDR2 sequences are SGHRS and YFSETQ. V lost 2 bases, J lost 4 bases, and 5 bases stayed unmatched. CDR3 bases: TGCGCCAGCAGCTTCAACAGGGGCGGAGAGACCCAGTACTTC. It translates to CASSFNRGGETQYF.